Listed here are 2 T cell receptor beta chains from one sample, sequenced in a study of response to subunit inactivated influenza vaccine. TCRdb reprocessed the RT-PCR reads with MiXCR, giving one entry per CDR3 protein. The sample includes some 480,000 distinct CDR3 sequences, approximately 11% of them seen just once. Sequencing was performed on PBMCs from blood, taken 40 to 50 days after vaccination. Receptors originate from a man aged 45-65 years who received an inactivated influenza vaccine.

This chain links TRBV20-1 with TRBJ2-2; weak D call: TRBD1 (6 bases). Trimming removed 5 bases at V and 3 bases at J, with 13 bases between. The CDR3 is 14 amino acids. Per the germline V gene, CDR1 is DFQATT and CDR2 is SNEGSKA (reference sequence). The CDR3 DNA reads TGCAGTGCTGCCCCAGGGGCGGACACCGGGGAGCTGTTTTTT. This encodes CSAAPGADTGELFF.

The table lists this clonotype with a few counts. CDR3 loop: CSARDSNFPKQYF. CDR3 DNA sequence: TGCAGTGCTAGAGATTCAAACTTCCCTAAGCAGTACTTC. The gene calls are TRBV20-1 and TRBJ2-7; no definite D call. The V gene's germline CDR1 is DFQATT and CDR2 SNEGSKA (reference sequence). V lost 0 bases, J lost 8 bases, and 14 bases lay in between. The CDR3 covers 13 residues.